A few counts support the clone carrying this TCR beta chain. The same CDR3 also results from other DNA sequences found in this sample. V lost 3 bases to trimming and J lost 3 bases, with 9 bases between them. CDR3 length: 15 amino acids. CDR1 and CDR2 from the germline V gene are KGHSH and LQKENI. These data belong to a study of blood T cell repertoires in COVID-19. Study details: Samples came from the United States, Italy and Spain, spanning acute and convalescent COVID-19. PBMCs, B-cell-depleted T cells, or T cells provided the cDNA or gDNA that made up the material.

Authors' analysis steps: From reference gene primer amplification, estimates of nucleated cell counts were derived. Assay: immunoSEQ multiplex PCR; the TCRdb copy retains only in-frame clones and omits some. That table is the source of V, J and clone size, and D and trimming were worked out from the DNA. The table records under 450,000 clones, about 80% of them present only once. The V gene is TRBV18, the J gene TRBJ2-6; D may be TRBD2 (5 bases). This receptor was obtained from a human donor with acute or convalescent COVID-19. The donor label of this sample is uncertain. Sequencing used peripheral blood. CDR3 residues: CASSPRSGGANVLTF. The DNA of the CDR3 is TGTGCCAGCTCACCCCGAAGCGGTGGGGCCAACGTCCTGACTTTC.